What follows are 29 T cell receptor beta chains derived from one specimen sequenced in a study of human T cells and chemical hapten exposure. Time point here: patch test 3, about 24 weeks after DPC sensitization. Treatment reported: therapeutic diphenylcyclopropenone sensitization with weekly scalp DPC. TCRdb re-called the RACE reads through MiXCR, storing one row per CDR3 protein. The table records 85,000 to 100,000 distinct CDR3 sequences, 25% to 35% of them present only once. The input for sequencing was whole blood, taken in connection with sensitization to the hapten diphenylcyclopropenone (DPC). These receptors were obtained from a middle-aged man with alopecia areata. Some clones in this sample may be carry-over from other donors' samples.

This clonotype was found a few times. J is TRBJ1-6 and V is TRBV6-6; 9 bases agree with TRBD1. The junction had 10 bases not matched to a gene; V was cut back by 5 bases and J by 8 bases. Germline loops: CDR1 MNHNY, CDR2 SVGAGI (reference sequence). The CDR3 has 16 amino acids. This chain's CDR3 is CASSHGTGIEDSPLHF. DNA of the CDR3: TGTGCCAGCAGTCACGGGACAGGGATAGAGGATTCACCCCTCCACTTT.

The CDR3 DNA reads as TGCGCCAGCAGCTCCGGACAGATATTTGATGAAAAACTGTTTTTT. This gives the protein CASSSGQIFDEKLFF. The gene calls are TRBV4-3 and TRBJ1-4, with D possibly being TRBD1 (6 bases). Germline V gene lookup returns CDR1 LGHNA and CDR2 YSLEER. Deletions cut 5 bases from V and 6 bases from J, with 16 bases between. The length of the CDR3 is 15 residues.

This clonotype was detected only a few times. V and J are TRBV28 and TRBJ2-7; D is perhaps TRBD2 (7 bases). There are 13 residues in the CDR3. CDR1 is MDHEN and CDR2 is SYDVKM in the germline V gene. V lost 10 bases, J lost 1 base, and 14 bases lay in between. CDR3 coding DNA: TGTGCCACCGCCGGGGGGCTATCCTACGAGCAGTACTTC. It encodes CATAGGLSYEQYF. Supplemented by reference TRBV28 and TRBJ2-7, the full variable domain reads DVKVTQSSRYLVKRTGEKVFLECVQDMDHENMFWYRQDPGLGLRLIYFSYDVKMKEKGDIPEGYSVSREKKERFSLILESASTNQTSMYLCATAGGLSYEQYFGPGTRLTVT.

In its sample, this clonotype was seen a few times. The CDR3 is CASSPGTGGTEAFF. The CDR3 nucleotides are TGTGCCAGCAGTCCAGGGACAGGGGGAACTGAAGCTTTCTTT. The chain combines TRBV6-5 with TRBJ1-1; TRBD1 matches 11 bases. V trimming: 5 bases; J trimming: 5 bases; junction bases outside the gene matches: 4. CDR1 and CDR2 (germline): MNHEY, SVGAGI. The CDR3 is 14 residues long.

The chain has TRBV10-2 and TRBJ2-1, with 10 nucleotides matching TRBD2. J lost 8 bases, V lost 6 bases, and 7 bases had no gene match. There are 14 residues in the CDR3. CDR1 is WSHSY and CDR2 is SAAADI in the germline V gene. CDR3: CASSIAGGRDEQFF. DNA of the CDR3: TGCGCCAGCAGCATAGCGGGAGGTCGGGATGAGCAGTTCTTC.

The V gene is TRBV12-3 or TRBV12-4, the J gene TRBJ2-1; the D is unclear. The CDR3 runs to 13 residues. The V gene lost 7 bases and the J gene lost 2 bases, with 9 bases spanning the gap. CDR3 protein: CASTRYAYNEQFF. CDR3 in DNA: TGTGCCAGCACCCGATATGCCTACAATGAGCAGTTCTTC.

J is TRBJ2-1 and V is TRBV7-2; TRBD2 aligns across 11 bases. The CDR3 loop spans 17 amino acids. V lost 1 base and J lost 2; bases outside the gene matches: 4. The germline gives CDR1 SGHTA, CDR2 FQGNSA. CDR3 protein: CASSLVGLAVTYNEQFF. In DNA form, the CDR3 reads TGTGCCAGCAGCTTAGTGGGACTAGCGGTTACCTACAATGAGCAGTTCTTC.

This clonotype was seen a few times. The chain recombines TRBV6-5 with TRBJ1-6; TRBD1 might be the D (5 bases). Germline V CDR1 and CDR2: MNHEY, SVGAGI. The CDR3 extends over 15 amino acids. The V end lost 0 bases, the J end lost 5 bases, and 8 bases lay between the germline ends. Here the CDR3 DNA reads TGTGCCAGCAGTTACTCCGGGACGAATAATTCACCCCTCCACTTT. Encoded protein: CASSYSGTNNSPLHF.

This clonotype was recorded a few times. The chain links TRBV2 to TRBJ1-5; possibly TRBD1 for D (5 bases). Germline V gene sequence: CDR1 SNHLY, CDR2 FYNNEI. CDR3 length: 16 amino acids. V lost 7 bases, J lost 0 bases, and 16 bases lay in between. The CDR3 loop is CASKVQASYSNQPQHF. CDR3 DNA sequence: TGTGCCAGCAAGGTACAGGCCTCGTATAGCAATCAGCCCCAGCATTTT.

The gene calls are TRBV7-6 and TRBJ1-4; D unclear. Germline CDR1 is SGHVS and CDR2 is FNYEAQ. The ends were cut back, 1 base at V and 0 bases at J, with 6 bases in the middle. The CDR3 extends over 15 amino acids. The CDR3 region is CASSLDSTTNEKLFF. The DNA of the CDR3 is TGTGCCAGCAGCTTAGACAGCACAACTAATGAAAAACTGTTTTTT.

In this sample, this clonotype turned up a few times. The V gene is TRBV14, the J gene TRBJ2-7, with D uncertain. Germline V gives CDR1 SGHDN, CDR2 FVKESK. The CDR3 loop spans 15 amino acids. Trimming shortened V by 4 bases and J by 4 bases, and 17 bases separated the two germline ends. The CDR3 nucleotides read TGTGCCAGCAGCCCATGGGTGGGTAGCTTGTACGAGCAGTACTTC. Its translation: CASSPWVGSLYEQYF. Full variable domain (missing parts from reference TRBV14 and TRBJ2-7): EAGVTQFPSHSVIEKGQTVTLRCDPISGHDNLYWYRRVMGKEIKFLLHFVKESKQDESGMPNNRFLAERTGGTYSTLKVQPAELEDSGVYFCASSPWVGSLYEQYFGPGTRLTVT.

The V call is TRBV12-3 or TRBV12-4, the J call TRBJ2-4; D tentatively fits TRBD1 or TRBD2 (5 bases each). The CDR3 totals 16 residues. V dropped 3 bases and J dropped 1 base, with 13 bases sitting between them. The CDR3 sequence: CASSFKGSVAKNIQYF. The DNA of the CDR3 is TGTGCCAGCAGTTTTAAGGGGAGCGTGGCCAAAAACATTCAGTACTTC.

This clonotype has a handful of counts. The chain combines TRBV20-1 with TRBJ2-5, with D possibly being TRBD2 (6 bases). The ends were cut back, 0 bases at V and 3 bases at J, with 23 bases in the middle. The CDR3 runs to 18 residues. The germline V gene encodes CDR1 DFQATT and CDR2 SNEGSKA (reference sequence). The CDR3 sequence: CSARDAKWGGLQKETQYF. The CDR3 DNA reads TGCAGTGCTAGAGACGCGAAATGGGGAGGACTGCAAAAAGAGACCCAGTACTTC.

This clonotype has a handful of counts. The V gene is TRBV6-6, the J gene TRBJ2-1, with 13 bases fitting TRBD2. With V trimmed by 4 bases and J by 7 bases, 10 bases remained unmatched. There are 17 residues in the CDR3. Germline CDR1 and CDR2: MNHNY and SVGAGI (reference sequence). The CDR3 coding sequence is TGTGCCAGCAGTTTGAAACTAGCGGGAGGGATTGGGAATGAGCAGTTCTTC. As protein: CASSLKLAGGIGNEQFF.

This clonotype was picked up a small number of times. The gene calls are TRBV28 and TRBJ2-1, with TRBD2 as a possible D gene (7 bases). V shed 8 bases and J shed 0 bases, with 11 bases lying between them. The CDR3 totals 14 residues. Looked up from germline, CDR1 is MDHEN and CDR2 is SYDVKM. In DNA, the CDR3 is TGTGCCAGCGAGGCGGGGGCCTCCTACAATGAGCAGTTCTTC. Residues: CASEAGASYNEQFF.

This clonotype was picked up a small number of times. The CDR3 DNA follows: TGTGCCAGCAGTTCGACAGTTTTGAACACCGGGGAGCTGTTTTTT. Translating gives CASSSTVLNTGELFF. The chain is built from TRBV6-5 and TRBJ2-2; TRBD1 might be the D (5 bases). The V end was cut by 4 bases, the J end by 1 base, with 10 bases between. The CDR3 covers 15 residues. CDR1 MNHEY and CDR2 SVGAGI come from the germline V gene.

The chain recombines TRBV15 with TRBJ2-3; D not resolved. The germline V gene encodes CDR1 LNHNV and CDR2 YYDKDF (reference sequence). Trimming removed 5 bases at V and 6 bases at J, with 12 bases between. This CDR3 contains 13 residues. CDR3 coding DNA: TGTGCCACCAGCGCCCAGGCGAGGGATACGCAGTATTTT. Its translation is CATSAQARDTQYF.

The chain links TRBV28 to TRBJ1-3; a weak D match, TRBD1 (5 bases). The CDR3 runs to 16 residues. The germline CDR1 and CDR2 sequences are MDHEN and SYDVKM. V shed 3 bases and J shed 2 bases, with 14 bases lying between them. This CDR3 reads CASSFLGGTAGNTIYF. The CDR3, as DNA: TGTGCCAGCAGTTTTCTCGGGGGGACGGCTGGAAACACCATATATTTT.

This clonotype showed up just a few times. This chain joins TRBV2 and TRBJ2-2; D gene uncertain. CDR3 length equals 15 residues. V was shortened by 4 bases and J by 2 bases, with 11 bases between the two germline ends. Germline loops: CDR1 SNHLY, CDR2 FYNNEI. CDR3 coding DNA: TGTGCCAGCAGTGCTGTCAGACTCAACACCGGGGAGCTGTTTTTT. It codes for CASSAVRLNTGELFF.

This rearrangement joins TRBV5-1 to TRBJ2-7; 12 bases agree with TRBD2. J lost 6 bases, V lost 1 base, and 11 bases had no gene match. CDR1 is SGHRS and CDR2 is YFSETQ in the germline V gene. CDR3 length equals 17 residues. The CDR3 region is CASSLSSGRAPTGEQYF. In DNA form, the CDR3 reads TGCGCCAGCAGCTTGTCTAGCGGGAGGGCCCCGACGGGCGAGCAGTACTTC.

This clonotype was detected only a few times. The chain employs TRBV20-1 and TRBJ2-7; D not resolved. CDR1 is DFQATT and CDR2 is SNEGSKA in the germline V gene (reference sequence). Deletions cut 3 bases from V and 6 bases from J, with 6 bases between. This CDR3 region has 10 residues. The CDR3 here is CSARAREQYF. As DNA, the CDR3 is TGCAGTGCTAGGGCACGCGAGCAGTACTTC.

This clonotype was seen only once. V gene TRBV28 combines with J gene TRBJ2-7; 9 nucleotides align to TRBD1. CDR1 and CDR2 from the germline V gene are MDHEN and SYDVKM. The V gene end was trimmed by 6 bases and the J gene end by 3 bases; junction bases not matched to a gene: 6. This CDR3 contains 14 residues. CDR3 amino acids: CASSPRDRDYEQYF. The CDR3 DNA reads TGTGCCAGCAGCCCCCGGGACAGGGACTACGAGCAGTACTTC.

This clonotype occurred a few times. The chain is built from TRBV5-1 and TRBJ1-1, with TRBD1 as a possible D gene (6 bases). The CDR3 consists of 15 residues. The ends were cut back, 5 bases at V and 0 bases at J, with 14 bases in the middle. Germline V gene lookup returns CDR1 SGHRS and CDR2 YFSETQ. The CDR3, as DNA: TGCGCCAGCAGGCACCAACAGGGCGTGAACACTGAAGCTTTCTTT. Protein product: CASRHQQGVNTEAFF.

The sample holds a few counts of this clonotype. CDR3 sequence (DNA): TGTGCCAGCAGCTTCAGACGGGCGGGGGCCAACGTCCTGACTTTC. It codes for CASSFRRAGANVLTF. The chain joins TRBV7-9 to TRBJ2-6, with no clear D. Between the trimmed V and J ends, which lost 3 bases and 4 bases, there was a span of 10 bases. CDR3 length: 15 amino acids. From germline, CDR1 is SEHNR and CDR2 FQNEAQ (reference sequence).

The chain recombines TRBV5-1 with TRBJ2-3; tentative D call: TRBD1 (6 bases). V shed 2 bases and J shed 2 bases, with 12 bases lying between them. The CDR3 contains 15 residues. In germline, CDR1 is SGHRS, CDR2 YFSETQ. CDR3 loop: CASSLEGHSTDTQYF. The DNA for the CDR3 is TGCGCCAGCAGCTTAGAGGGACACTCCACAGATACGCAGTATTTT. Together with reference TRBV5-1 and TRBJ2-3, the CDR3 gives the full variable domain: KAGVTQTPRYLIKTRGQQVTLSCSPISGHRSVSWYQQTPGQGLQFLFEYFSETQRNKGNFPGRFSGRQFSNSRSEMNVSTLELGDSALYLCASSLEGHSTDTQYFGPGTRLTVL.

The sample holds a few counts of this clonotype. The chain's CDR3 is CASHSGFQETQYF. CDR3 DNA sequence: TGTGCCAGCCATAGCGGTTTTCAAGAGACCCAGTACTTC. The rearrangement joins TRBV2 to TRBJ2-5, with D perhaps TRBD2 (6 bases). Germline values: CDR1 SNHLY, CDR2 FYNNEI. V lost 8 bases and J lost 2, with 12 bases in between. The CDR3 has 13 residues.

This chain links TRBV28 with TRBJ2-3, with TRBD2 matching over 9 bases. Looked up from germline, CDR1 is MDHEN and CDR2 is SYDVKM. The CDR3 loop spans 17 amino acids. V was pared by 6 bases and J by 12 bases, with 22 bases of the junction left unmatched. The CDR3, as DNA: TGTGCCAGCAGCCGCCGCACGGGGCGGGAGGGCCTCATTTCCCAGTATTTT. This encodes CASSRRTGREGLISQYF.

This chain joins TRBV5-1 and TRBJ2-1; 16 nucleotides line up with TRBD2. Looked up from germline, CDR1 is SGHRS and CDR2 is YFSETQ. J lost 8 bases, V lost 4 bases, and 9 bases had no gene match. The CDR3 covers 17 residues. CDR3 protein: CASSAGLAGGCRDEQFF. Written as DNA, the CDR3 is TGCGCCAGCAGCGCGGGACTAGCGGGAGGGTGTCGGGATGAGCAGTTCTTC.

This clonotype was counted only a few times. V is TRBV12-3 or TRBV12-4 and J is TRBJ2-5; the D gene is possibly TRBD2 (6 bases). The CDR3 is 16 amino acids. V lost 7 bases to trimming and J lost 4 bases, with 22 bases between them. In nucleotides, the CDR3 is TGTGCCAGCACCCTAAGTGGCGGGACGGCCAGAGAGACCCAGTACTTC. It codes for CASTLSGGTARETQYF.